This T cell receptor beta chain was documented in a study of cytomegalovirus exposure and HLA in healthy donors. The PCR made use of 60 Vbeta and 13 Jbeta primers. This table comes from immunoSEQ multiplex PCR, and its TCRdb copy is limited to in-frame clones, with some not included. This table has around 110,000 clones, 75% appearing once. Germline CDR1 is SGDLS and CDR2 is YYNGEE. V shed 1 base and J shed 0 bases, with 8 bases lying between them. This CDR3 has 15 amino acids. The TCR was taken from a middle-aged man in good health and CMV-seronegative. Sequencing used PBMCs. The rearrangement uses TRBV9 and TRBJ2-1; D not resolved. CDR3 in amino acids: CASSVTPVSYNEQFF. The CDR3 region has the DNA TGTGCCAGCAGCGTAACTCCCGTCTCCTACAATGAGCAGTTCTTC. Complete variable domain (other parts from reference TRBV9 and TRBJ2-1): DSGVTQTPKHLITATGQRVTLRCSPRSGDLSVYWYQQSLDQGLQFLIQYYNGEERAKGNILERFSAQQFPDLHSELNLSSLELGDSALYFCASSVTPVSYNEQFFGPGTRLTVL.